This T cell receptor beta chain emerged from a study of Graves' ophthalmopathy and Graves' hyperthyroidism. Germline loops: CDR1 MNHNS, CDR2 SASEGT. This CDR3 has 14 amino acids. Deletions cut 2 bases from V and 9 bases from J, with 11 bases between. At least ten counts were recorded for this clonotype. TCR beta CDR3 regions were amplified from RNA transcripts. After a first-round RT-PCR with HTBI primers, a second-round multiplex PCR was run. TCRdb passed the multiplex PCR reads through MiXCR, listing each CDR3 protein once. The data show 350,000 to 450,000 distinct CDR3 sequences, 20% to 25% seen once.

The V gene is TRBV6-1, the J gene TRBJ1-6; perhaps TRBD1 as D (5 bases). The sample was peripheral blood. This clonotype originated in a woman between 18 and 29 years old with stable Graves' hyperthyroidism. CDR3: CASSELAGSSPLHF. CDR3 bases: TGTGCCAGCAGTGAATTAGCAGGGAGTTCACCCCTCCACTTT.